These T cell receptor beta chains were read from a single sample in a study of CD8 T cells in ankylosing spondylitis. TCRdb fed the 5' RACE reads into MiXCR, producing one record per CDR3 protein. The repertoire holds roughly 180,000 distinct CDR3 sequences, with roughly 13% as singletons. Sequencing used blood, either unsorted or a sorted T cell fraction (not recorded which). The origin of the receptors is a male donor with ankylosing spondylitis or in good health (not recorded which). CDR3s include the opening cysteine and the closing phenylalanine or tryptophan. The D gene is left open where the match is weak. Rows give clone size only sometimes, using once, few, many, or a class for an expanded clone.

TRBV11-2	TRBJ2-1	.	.	CASTSTRAPEQFF	TGTGCCAGCACCTCAACCCGCGCGCCCGAGCAGTTCTTC
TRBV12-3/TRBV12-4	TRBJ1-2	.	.	CASSFFPYGYTF	TGTGCCAGCAGTTTTTTCCCCTATGGCTACACCTTC
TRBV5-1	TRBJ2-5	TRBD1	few	CASTPGTGEETQYF	TGCGCCAGCACCCCCGGGACAGGGGAAGAGACCCAGTACTTC
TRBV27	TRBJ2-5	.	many	CASSLGGTQETQYF	TGTGCCAGCAGTTTAGGGGGAACACAAGAGACCCAGTACTTC
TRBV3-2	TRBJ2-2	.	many	CASSHEMGLKPGQRWETGELFF	TGTGCCAGCAGCCACGAAATGGGCCTTAAGCCGGGACAGCGGTGGGAAACCGGGGAGCTGTTTTTT
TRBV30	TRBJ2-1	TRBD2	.	CAWSPGLAPGEQFF	TGTGCCTGGAGTCCGGGACTAGCCCCCGGTGAGCAGTTCTTC
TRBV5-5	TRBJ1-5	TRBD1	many	CASSLGDRENQPQHF	TGTGCCAGCAGCTTGGGGGACAGGGAGAATCAGCCCCAGCATTTT
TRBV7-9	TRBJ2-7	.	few	CASSNSTAPYEQYF	TGTGCCAGCAGCAACTCGACAGCGCCCTACGAGCAGTACTTC
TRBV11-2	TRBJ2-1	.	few	CAGGTDSSYNEQFF	TGTGCCGGGGGGACGGACAGCTCCTACAATGAGCAGTTCTTC
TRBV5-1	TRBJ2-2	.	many	CASLGQNTGELFF	TGCGCCAGCCTGGGACAAAACACCGGGGAGCTGTTTTTT
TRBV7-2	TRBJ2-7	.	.	CASSQLAGGPTYEQYF	TGTGCCAGCAGCCAGTTAGCCGGGGGGCCGACCTACGAGCAGTACTTC
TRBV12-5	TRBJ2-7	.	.	CASGLPGALEQYF	TGTGCTAGTGGTCTGCCGGGGGCCTTGGAGCAGTACTTC
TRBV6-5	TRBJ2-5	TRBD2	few	CASSYPTSGSSKETQYF	TGTGCCAGCAGTTACCCGACTAGCGGGAGTTCCAAAGAGACCCAGTACTTC
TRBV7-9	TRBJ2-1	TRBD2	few	CASSNSGGAYNEQFF	TGTGCCAGCAGCAATAGCGGGGGGGCATACAATGAGCAGTTCTTC
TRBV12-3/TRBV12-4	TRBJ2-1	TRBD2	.	CASSSVLAGAGEQFF	TGTGCCAGCAGTTCGGTCCTAGCGGGAGCGGGTGAGCAGTTCTTC
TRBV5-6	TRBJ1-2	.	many	CASSAGYGYTF	TGTGCCAGCAGCGCCGGCTATGGCTACACCTTC
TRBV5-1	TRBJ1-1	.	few	CASSLPADMNTEAFF	TGCGCCAGCAGCTTGCCAGCCGATATGAACACTGAAGCTTTCTTT
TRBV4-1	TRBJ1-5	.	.	CASSQDAGSNQPQHF	TGCGCCAGCAGCCAAGACGCAGGTAGCAATCAGCCCCAGCATTTT
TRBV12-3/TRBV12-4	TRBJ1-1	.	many	CASILRGSNTEAFF	TGTGCCAGCATCCTTAGAGGCTCCAACACTGAAGCTTTCTTT
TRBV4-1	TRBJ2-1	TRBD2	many	CASSPGGGGFYNEQFF	TGCGCCAGCAGCCCCGGGGGCGGGGGGTTTTACAATGAGCAGTTCTTC
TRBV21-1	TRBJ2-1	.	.	CASSKRAGGQTTYNEQFF	TGTGCCAGCAGCAAACGCGCGGGAGGGCAGACCACTTACAATGAGCAGTTCTTC
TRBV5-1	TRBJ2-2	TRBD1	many	CASSSGQGAGELFF	TGCGCCAGCAGCTCCGGACAGGGAGCCGGGGAGCTGTTTTTT
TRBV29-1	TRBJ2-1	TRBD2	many	CSVAGGLNEQFF	TGCAGCGTTGCGGGGGGGCTCAATGAGCAGTTCTTC
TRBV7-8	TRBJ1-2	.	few	CASSLGTGIIYGYTF	TGTGCCAGCAGCTTAGGAACAGGGATAATCTATGGCTACACCTTC
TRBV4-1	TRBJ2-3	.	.	CASSQDKGLLDTQYF	TGCGCCAGCAGCCAAGATAAGGGCCTACTAGATACGCAGTATTTT
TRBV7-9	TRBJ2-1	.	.	CASSPTGAEGLYEQFF	TGTGCCAGCAGCCCCACCGGGGCCGAAGGGTTATATGAGCAGTTCTTC